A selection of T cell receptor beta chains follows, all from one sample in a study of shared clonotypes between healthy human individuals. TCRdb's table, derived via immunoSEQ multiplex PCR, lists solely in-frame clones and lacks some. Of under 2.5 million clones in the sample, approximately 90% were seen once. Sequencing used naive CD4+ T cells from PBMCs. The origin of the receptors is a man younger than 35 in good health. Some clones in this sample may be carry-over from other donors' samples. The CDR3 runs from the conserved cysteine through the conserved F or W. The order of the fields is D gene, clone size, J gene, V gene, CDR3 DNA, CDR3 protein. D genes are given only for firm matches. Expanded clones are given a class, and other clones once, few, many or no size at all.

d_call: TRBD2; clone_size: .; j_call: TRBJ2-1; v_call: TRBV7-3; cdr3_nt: TGTGCCAGCAGCCCGGGACTAGCGGTCTACAATGAGCAGTTCTTC; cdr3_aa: CASSPGLAVYNEQFF
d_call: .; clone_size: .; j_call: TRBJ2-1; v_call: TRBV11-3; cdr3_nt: TGTGCCAGCAGCCCAGTGGGGGCGGTAAGAATCAATGAGCAGTTCTTC; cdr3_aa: CASSPVGAVRINEQFF
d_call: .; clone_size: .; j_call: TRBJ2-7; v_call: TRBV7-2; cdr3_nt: TGTGCCAGCAGCTTAGTTGGCGAGCAGTACTTC; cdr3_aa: CASSLVGEQYF
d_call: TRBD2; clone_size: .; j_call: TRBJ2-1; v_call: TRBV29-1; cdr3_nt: TGCAGCGTTGCGACTATTTCAGCGGGAGAGGGTGAGCAGTTCTTC; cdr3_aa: CSVATISAGEGEQFF
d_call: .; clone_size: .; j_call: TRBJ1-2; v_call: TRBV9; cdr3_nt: TGTGCCAGCAGCGTAGCTTTGGCAGGTCGAGCCTATGGCTACACCTTC; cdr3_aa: CASSVALAGRAYGYTF
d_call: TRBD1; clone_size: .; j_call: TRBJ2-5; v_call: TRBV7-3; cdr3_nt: TGTGCCAGCAGCGTTGGTACAGGGGATACCCAGTACTTC; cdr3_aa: CASSVGTGDTQYF
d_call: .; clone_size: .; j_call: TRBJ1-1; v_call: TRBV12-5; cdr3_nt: TGTGCTAGTGGTTTGGAGGTGGACACTGAAGCTTTCTTT; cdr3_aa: CASGLEVDTEAFF
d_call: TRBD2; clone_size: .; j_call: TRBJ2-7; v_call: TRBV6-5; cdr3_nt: TGTGCCAGCAGCTCCCGGACTAGCATACCCTACGAGCAGTACTTC; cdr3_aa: CASSSRTSIPYEQYF
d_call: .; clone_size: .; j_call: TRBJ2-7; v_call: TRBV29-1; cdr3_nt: TGCAGCGCCGGCGGGCTCTTCCGGGAGCAGTACTTC; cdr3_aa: CSAGGLFREQYF
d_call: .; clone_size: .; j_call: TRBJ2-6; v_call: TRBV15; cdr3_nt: TGTGCCACCAGCAAGGGGATGACTGGGGCCAACGTCCTGACTTTC; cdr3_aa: CATSKGMTGANVLTF
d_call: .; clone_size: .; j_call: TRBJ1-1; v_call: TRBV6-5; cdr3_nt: TGTGCCAGCCGTCCCATCTACATGAACACTGAAGCTTTCTTT; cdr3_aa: CASRPIYMNTEAFF
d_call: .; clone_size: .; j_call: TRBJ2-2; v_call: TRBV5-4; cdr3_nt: TGTGCCAGCAGCTTGGGTCAGGGTTCGCCCGGGGAGCTGTTTTTT; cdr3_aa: CASSLGQGSPGELFF
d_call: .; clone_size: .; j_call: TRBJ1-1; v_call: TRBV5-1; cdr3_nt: TGCGCCAGCAGCTTGGATCCGGGACCGAACACTGAAGCTTTCTTT; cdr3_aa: CASSLDPGPNTEAFF
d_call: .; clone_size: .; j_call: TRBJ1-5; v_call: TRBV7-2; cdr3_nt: TGTGCCAGCAGCTTAGGGACGGTTCAGCCCCAGCATTTT; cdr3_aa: CASSLGTVQPQHF
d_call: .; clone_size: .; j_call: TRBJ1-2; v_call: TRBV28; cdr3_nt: TGTGCCAGCAGTTTATGGGAGACAGGCGGCGGCTACACCTTC; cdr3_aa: CASSLWETGGGYTF
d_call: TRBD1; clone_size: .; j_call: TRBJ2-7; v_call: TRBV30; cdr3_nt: TGTGCCTGGAGACAAACAGGGGGCTCCTACGAGCAGTACTTC; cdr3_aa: CAWRQTGGSYEQYF
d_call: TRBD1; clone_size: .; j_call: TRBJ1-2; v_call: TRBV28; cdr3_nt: TGTGCCAGCAGTACCCAGGGGGATGGCTACACCTTC; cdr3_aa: CASSTQGDGYTF
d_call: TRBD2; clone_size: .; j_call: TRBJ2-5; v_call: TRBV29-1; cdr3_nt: TGCAGCGTTGAATATCGGACTAGCGGGAGCCTAGAGACCCAGTACTTC; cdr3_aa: CSVEYRTSGSLETQYF
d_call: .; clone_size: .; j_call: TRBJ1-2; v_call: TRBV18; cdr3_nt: TGTGCCAGCTCACCAGCCAGGGAAGGGTATGGCTACACCTTC; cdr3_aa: CASSPAREGYGYTF
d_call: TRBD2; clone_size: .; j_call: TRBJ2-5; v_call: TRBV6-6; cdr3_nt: TGTGCCAGCAGTGGGCGGGAGGTCCAAGAGACCCAGTACTTC; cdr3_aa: CASSGREVQETQYF
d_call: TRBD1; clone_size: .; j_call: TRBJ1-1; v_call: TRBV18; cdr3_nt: TGTGCCAGCTCACCGAATACAGGGGACCCAGAAGCTTTCTTT; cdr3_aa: CASSPNTGDPEAFF
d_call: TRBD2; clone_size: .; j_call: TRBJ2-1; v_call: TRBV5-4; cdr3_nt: TGTGCCAGCAGCTCCCCTAGCGGGCCCCACAATGAGCAGTTCTTC; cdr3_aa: CASSSPSGPHNEQFF
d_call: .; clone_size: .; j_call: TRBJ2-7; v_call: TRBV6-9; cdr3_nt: TGTGCCAGCAGCCAGCGGCTGGCTGAGAGGTCCTACGAGCAGTACTTC; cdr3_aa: CASSQRLAERSYEQYF
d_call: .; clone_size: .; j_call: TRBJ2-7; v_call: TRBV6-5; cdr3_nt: TGTGCCAGCAGTTACTCGCCCAGGTCCGAGCAGTACTTC; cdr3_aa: CASSYSPRSEQYF
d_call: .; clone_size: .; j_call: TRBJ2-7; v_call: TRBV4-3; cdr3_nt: TGCGCCAGCAGCCAAGACGTCCTCTACGAGCAGTACTTC; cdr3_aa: CASSQDVLYEQYF
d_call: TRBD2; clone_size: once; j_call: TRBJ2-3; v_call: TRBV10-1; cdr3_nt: TGCGCCAGCAGCGGGGGGACTAGCGGGAGTCTAAGCACAGATACGCAGTATTTT; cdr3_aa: CASSGGTSGSLSTDTQYF
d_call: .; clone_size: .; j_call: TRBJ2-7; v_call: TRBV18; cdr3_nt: TGTGCCAGCTCACCTAGAAGGGAGTCCTACGAGCAGTACTTC; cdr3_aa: CASSPRRESYEQYF